This T cell receptor beta chain comes out of a study of identical twins. Study-wide findings and caveats: Excess sharing between twins was weaker in beta out-of-frame sequences. Cord blood beta clonotypes that were abundant carried fewer insertions, and memory repertoires showed no such trend. Models, which agreed with sharing between unrelated individuals, nonetheless underestimated the out-of-frame TCR alpha sharing seen in monozygotic twins.

Healthy Caucasians were all of the donors. The V end was cut by 0 bases, the J end by 5 bases, with 9 bases between. The germline V gene has CDR1 SGHRS and CDR2 YFSETQ. The CDR3 has 14 amino acids. One entry per CDR3 protein, called by TCRdb with MiXCR from the 5' RACE reads. The sample has 1.5 million to 2 million distinct CDR3 sequences, roughly 35% seen once. This clonotype was seen more than once but under ten times. Its target is not known. The specimen sequenced was cord blood. The receptor comes from a newborn girl in good health. J is TRBJ1-5 and V is TRBV5-1; unclear D gene. CDR3 nucleotides: TGCGCCAGCAGCTTGGGAGGATTGGATCAGCCCCAGCATTTT. This gives the protein CASSLGGLDQPQHF.